Listed here are 12 T cell receptor beta chains from one sample, sequenced in a study of T-cell reconstitution after alpha-beta-depleted transplantation in children. Construction of the TCRbeta library involved unique molecular identifiers. MiXCR, run by TCRdb on the PCR reads, gives a single entry per CDR3 protein. The data contain fewer than 550,000 distinct CDR3 sequences, about 11% of them singletons. The starting material was PBMCs, obtained before TCRalphabeta/CD19-depleted stem cell transplant. These TCRs come from a child aged 2 to 15 with inherited bone marrow failure, due to receive a stem cell transplant.

Here the CDR3 reads CASSPVGYGYTF. CDR3 DNA: TGTGCCAGCAGCCCCGTAGGCTATGGCTACACCTTC. The V call is TRBV6-2 or TRBV6-3, the J call TRBJ1-2; D remains ambiguous. CDR1 and CDR2 (germline): MNHEY, SVGEGT. The V and J ends lost 6 bases and 4 bases respectively, with 9 bases between them. The CDR3 runs 12 residues.

Many counts were recorded for this clonotype. The rearrangement joins TRBV7-9 to TRBJ2-3; a possible D gene is TRBD1 (6 bases). In germline, CDR1 is SEHNR, CDR2 FQNEAQ (reference sequence). The CDR3 extends over 14 amino acids. Trimming left V 2 bases short and J 3 bases short, with 9 bases between. The CDR3 loop is CASSLPDSTDTQYF. The DNA of the CDR3 is TGTGCCAGCAGCTTACCGGACAGTACAGATACGCAGTATTTT.

This clonotype was counted at least ten times. V gene TRBV9 combines with J gene TRBJ2-1; 7 bases agree with TRBD1. The CDR3 contains 15 residues. Trimming at V came to 0 bases and at J to 3 bases, leaving 3 bases not matched to a gene. The germline V gene has CDR1 SGDLS and CDR2 YYNGEE. The CDR3 protein is CASSVGTGYYNEQFF. The DNA for the CDR3 is TGTGCCAGCAGCGTAGGGACAGGTTACTACAATGAGCAGTTCTTC.

The rearrangement uses TRBV23-1 and TRBJ1-5, with D tentatively TRBD1 (5 bases). TRBV23-1 is assigned to the ORF class and has an uncertain function. CDR3 length equals 17 residues. DNA for the CDR3: TGCGTCTCCTGGCGGAAAATGGGGGGTGAAGGCAATCAGCCCCAGCATTTT. Translation: CVSWRKMGGEGNQPQHF.

This clonotype was recorded at least ten times. The chain is built from TRBV20-1 and TRBJ2-1, with 8 bases identical to TRBD2. The length of the CDR3 is 14 residues. Germline V CDR1 and CDR2: DFQATT, SNEGSKA (reference sequence). V shed 3 bases, J shed 6 bases, and the junction held 7 bases outside the gene matches. The CDR3 coding sequence is TGCAGTGCTAGGGAGCGGGAGCTAAGCAATGAGCAGTTCTTC. Its protein product is CSARERELSNEQFF.

To note about this clonotype: This may stem from a read error, because a much larger clone lies one nucleotide away. The chain employs TRBV10-3 and TRBJ2-7; 7 bases match TRBD2. Germline lookup yields CDR1 ENHRY and CDR2 SYGVKD. There are 17 residues in the CDR3. V gave up 5 bases and J gave up 2 bases; unmatched junction bases: 15. The CDR3 DNA reads TGTGCCATCAGTTTAGTGGCGGGACTAATTACCACCTACGAGCAGTACTTC. Protein product: CAISLVAGLITTYEQYF.

This clonotype occurred many times. The rearrangement uses TRBV5-1 and TRBJ2-7, with 10 bases identical to TRBD2. The CDR3 consists of 16 residues. V lost 4 bases and J lost 3; bases outside the gene matches: 10. Germline V gene lookup returns CDR1 SGHRS and CDR2 YFSETQ. The DNA of the CDR3 is TGCGCCAGCAGCCCGGGTTATGGACTAGCGGACTACGAGCAGTACTTC. Translating it yields CASSPGYGLADYEQYF.

This clonotype occurred many times. The chain couples TRBV20-1 to TRBJ2-1; D is uncertain. The CDR3 is 14 residues long. Germline V CDR1 and CDR2: DFQATT, SNEGSKA (reference sequence). V lost 1 base, J lost 5 bases, and 12 bases lay in between. The CDR3 DNA sequence: TGCAGTGCTAGAGCTCCCCGAGTGGACAATGAGCAGTTCTTC. Translation: CSARAPRVDNEQFF.

There are many counts of this clonotype. The chain employs TRBV20-1 and TRBJ2-1; 10 bases agree with TRBD1. J was trimmed by 10 bases and V by 5 bases; bases with no gene match: 11. CDR3 length equals 14 residues. CDR1 and CDR2 (germline): DFQATT, SNEGSKA (reference sequence). The CDR3 reads CSARGTGANDEQFF. As DNA, the CDR3 is TGCAGTGCTCGCGGGACAGGGGCAAACGACGAGCAGTTCTTC.

This clonotype was found many times. The chain carries TRBV12-3 or TRBV12-4 and TRBJ2-7; TRBD2 might be the D (6 bases). This CDR3 spans 14 amino acids. Between the trimmed V and J ends, which lost 5 bases and 0 bases, there was a span of 11 bases. DNA of the CDR3: TGTGCCAGCAGTACAGGACTAAGCTCCTACGAGCAGTACTTC. It specifies CASSTGLSSYEQYF.

This clonotype was picked up a small number of times. The gene calls are TRBV20-1 and TRBJ2-1, with 9 nucleotides matching TRBD1. This CDR3 contains 18 residues. The V segment lost 7 bases and the J segment 12 bases; nucleotides outside the gene matches: 28. Germline values: CDR1 DFQATT, CDR2 SNEGSKA (reference sequence). The CDR3 region is CSVLGGDRDWVPLVGQFF. For the CDR3, the DNA is TGCAGTGTTCTTGGTGGGGACAGGGATTGGGTCCCGCTAGTTGGGCAGTTCTTC.

The rearrangement links TRBV7-2 to TRBJ2-3, with 9 bases lining up with TRBD2. The CDR3 is 15 residues long. In germline, CDR1 is SGHTA, CDR2 FQGNSA. Trimming took 3 bases from V and 3 from J; bases not matched to a gene: 4. CDR3 sequence: CASSFLAGMTDTQYF. CDR3 DNA sequence: TGTGCCAGCAGCTTCCTAGCGGGAATGACAGATACGCAGTATTTT. The complete variable domain, with remaining parts taken from reference TRBV7-2 and TRBJ2-3, reads GAGVSQSPSNKVTEKGKDVELRCDPISGHTALYWYRQSLGQGLEFLIYFQGNSAPDKSGLPSDRFSAERTGGSVSTLTIQRTQQEDSAVYLCASSFLAGMTDTQYFGPGTRLTVL.